The source of this TCR beta chain is a study of PD-L1 blockade in urothelial cancer. Study at large: Dosed intravenously at 1,200 mg every 3 weeks, atezolizumab was initiated by patients in the mid-2010s. Overall study results and limits: It was durable-benefit patients whose tumor-associated blood clones expanded more at 3 weeks.

Germline V gene sequence: CDR1 SQVTM, CDR2 ANQGSEA. V lost 4 bases, J lost 0 bases, and 10 bases lay in between. This CDR3 has 13 residues. Time point denoted: peripheral blood 6 weeks after treatment start. Disease in patients was locally advanced or metastatic urothelial carcinoma. Concerning this clone: No antigen is known for it.

Data came from immunoSEQ multiplex PCR; TCRdb stores just in-frame clones and leaves some out. This table holds around 110,000 clones, around 89% found once. Sequenced material: PBMCs, taken around atezolizumab (anti-PD-L1) treatment. The chain uses TRBV29-1 and TRBJ2-7; D is unclear. This sequence was found in a man in his 60s with urothelial cancer. The CDR3, as DNA: TGCAGCGTTGGGTTCGGGTTCTCCTACGAGCAGTACTTC. The encoded protein is CSVGFGFSYEQYF.